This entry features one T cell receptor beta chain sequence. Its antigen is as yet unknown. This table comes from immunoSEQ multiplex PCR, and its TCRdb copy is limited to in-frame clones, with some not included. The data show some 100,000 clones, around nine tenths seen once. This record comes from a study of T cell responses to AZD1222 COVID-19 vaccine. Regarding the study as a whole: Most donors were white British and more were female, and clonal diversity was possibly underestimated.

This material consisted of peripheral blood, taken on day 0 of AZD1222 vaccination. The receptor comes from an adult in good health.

Here the CDR3 reads CATNDGGENTDTQYF. The CDR3, as DNA: TGTGCCACCAACGACGGGGGAGAGAACACAGATACGCAGTATTTT. The chain recombines TRBV24-1 with TRBJ2-3, with D maybe TRBD2 (6 bases). The CDR3 spans 15 residues. V lost 8 bases, J lost 2 bases, and 16 bases lay in between. Germline CDR1 reads KGHDR; CDR2 reads SFDVKD.